This T cell receptor (beta chain) was obtained from a study of T cells in Graves' hyperthyroidism and ophthalmopathy. Study findings and constraints: Stable hyperthyroidism was told apart from ophthalmopathy by a model built on 13 V-J features. Researchers found most expanded thyroid clonotypes above 0.001 in blood as well. Ophthalmopathy was predicted by the model a median of approximately 6 months ahead of onset.

The TCR beta CDR3 regions underwent amplification using RNA transcripts as the source. First-round RT-PCR with HTBI primers amplified the TCR CDR3 region. TCRdb re-derived calls from the multiplex PCR reads in MiXCR, one entry per CDR3 protein. The sample has roughly 570,000 distinct CDR3 sequences; more than 45% are singletons. This clonotype was seen ten or more times. The antigen remains undetermined. The germline V and J ends were trimmed by 5 bases and 3 bases, with 11 bases remaining between them. Germline V gene data show CDR1 as MNHEY and CDR2 as SMNVEV (reference sequence). The CDR3 has 14 residues. Graves' hyperthyroidism without ophthalmopathy progression within 18 months was termed stable.

The sequence was obtained from a woman aged 18-30 years with Graves' hyperthyroidism. The chain is built from TRBV27 and TRBJ1-5; no firm D call. Input material: peripheral blood or thyroid tissue (not recorded which). CDR3 residues: CASSLPGPNQPQHF. Written as DNA, the CDR3 is TGTGCCAGCAGTCTACCCGGGCCCAATCAGCCCCAGCATTTT.